These 28 T cell receptor beta chains were sequenced from one sample in a study of response to subunit inactivated influenza vaccine (dated by TCRdb to 2017 to 2018). The library was generated by RT-PCR. Sequencing was carried out with an Illumina HiSeq 2500. TCRdb's own reprocessing of the public reads used fastp at Q25 and MiXCR and kept productive beta chains. Identical CDR3 protein sequences are pooled into one entry, listed with their most common genes and DNA. The sample profile shows some 500,000 distinct CDR3 sequences; 10% to 15% of them were found once. About 12% of the sample is in the top ten clones. The meaning of the sample's time point label: 45 days after influenza vaccine administration. Sequencing was performed on PBMCs from blood, taken roughly 48 days after vaccination. These receptors all stem from a man aged 45-60 years who received an inactivated influenza vaccine. Donor details come from another sample of the same person, matched by shared clones.

This clonotype was seen at least ten times. This sequence joins TRBV7-2 and TRBJ2-2, with a possible D match to TRBD1 (5 bases). Germline V lookup: CDR1 SGHTA, CDR2 FQGNSA. The CDR3 is made up of 14 amino acids. V was pared by 5 bases and J by 4 bases, with 11 bases between. CDR3 coding DNA: TGTGCCAGCAGCGGGATCCAGGGCACCGGGGAGCTGTTTTTT. Its protein is CASSGIQGTGELFF.

In its sample, this clonotype was seen a few times. This chain joins TRBV5-1 and TRBJ2-2, with TRBD1 matching 10 bases. The length of the CDR3 is 16 residues. Trimming at V came to 4 bases and at J to 6 bases, leaving 9 bases not matched to a gene. From germline, CDR1 is SGHRS and CDR2 YFSETQ. CDR3 coding DNA: TGCGCCAGCAGCGATCGGGGACAGGGGTTTGCCGGGGAGCTGTTTTTT. Amino acid sequence: CASSDRGQGFAGELFF.

This clonotype showed up just a few times. The gene calls are TRBV7-9 and TRBJ1-2; D perhaps matches TRBD1 (5 bases). The CDR3 totals 15 residues. Germline-derived CDR1 and CDR2 are SEHNR and FQNEAQ (reference sequence). Trimming stripped 1 base from V and 7 bases from J, with 16 bases between. Written as DNA, the CDR3 is TGTGCCAGCAGCTTAGGGGACCCTATATTAGGTGGCTACACCTTC. Protein sequence: CASSLGDPILGGYTF.

The chain carries TRBV5-6 and TRBJ2-7, with TRBD1 identical over 7 bases. Germline V CDR1 and CDR2: SGHDT, YYEEEE. Losses at the gene ends were 3 bases for V and 3 bases for J; bases not matched to a gene: 9. The CDR3 has 15 amino acids. The CDR3 bases are TGTGCCAGCAGCTGGGGCACAGGGACAGACTACGAGCAGTACTTC. Its translation is CASSWGTGTDYEQYF.

This clonotype was observed a few times. This chain uses TRBV5-1 with TRBJ2-7; D is tentatively TRBD1 or TRBD2 (5 bases each). CDR1 SGHRS and CDR2 YFSETQ come from the germline V gene. The CDR3 extends over 12 amino acids. Trimming left V 5 bases short and J 7 bases short, with 13 bases between. In nucleotides, the CDR3 is TGCGCCAGCAGGGAAGGGACGGAAGAGCAGTACTTC. As protein: CASREGTEEQYF.

This sequence joins TRBV19 and TRBJ2-5, with a tentative D call TRBD1 (6 bases). The CDR3 is 14 amino acids. Trimming removed 3 bases at V and 2 bases at J, with 10 bases between. Germline V gene lookup returns CDR1 LNHDA and CDR2 SQIVND (reference sequence). The CDR3, as DNA: TGTGCCAGTAGTATCGGACAGACTCAAGAGACCCAGTACTTC. Its translation is CASSIGQTQETQYF. Full variable domain (rest looked up from reference TRBV19 and TRBJ2-5): DGGITQSPKYLFRKEGQNVTLSCEQNLNHDAMYWYRQDPGQGLRLIYYSQIVNDFQKGDIAEGYSVSREKKESFPLTVTSAQKNPTAFYLCASSIGQTQETQYFGPGTRLLVL.

Only a few counts were recorded for this clonotype. For the CDR3, the DNA is TGTGCCTGGAGAAATCAGCTGAACACTGAAGCTTTCTTT. It specifies CAWRNQLNTEAFF. J is TRBJ1-1 and V is TRBV30; D not resolved. The germline V gene has CDR1 GTSNPN and CDR2 SVGIG (reference sequence). The CDR3 is 13 amino acids. V was pared by 3 bases and J by 0 bases, with 8 bases between.

A few counts support this clonotype. This chain uses TRBV4-1 with TRBJ1-1, with D perhaps TRBD1 (6 bases). Germline V gene lookup returns CDR1 MGHRA and CDR2 YSYEKL. V lost 6 bases, J lost 2 bases, and 13 bases lay in between. This CDR3 is built from 14 residues. CDR3 protein: CASSQRDINTEAFF. For the CDR3, the DNA is TGCGCCAGCAGTCAACGGGACATCAACACTGAAGCTTTCTTT.

This clonotype was detected a few times. This chain connects TRBV12-3 or TRBV12-4 to TRBJ2-7; no clear D. The CDR3 spans 11 residues. Trimming shortened V by 3 bases and J by 6 bases, and 6 bases separated the two germline ends. The CDR3: CASSLSLEQYF. The CDR3 DNA is TGTGCCAGCAGTTTGTCTCTCGAGCAGTACTTC.

As concerns this clonotype: A much larger clone lies a single base off, so this may be a read error. The chain links TRBV5-1 to TRBJ2-5; TRBD1 aligns across 7 bases. CDR1 SGHRS and CDR2 YFSETQ come from the germline V gene. The CDR3 spans 14 residues. Trimming at V came to 3 bases and at J to 10 bases, leaving 12 bases not matched to a gene. CDR3 sequence (DNA): TGCGCCAGCAGCTCCAGGGTAGTCAGGGGGAGCCAGTACTTC. Amino acid sequence: CASSSRVVRGSQYF. The entire variable domain, with the rest obtained from reference TRBV5-1 and TRBJ2-5, is as follows: KAGVTQTPRYLIKTRGQQVTLSCSPISGHRSVSWYQQTPGQGLQFLFEYFSETQRNKGNFPGRFSGRQFSNSRSEMNVSTLELGDSALYLCASSSRVVRGSQYFGPGTRLLVL.

This clonotype was seen more than once but under ten times. V gene TRBV28 combines with J gene TRBJ2-5; 7 bases fit TRBD1. V was clipped by 4 bases and J by 2 bases; unmatched bases: 7. The CDR3 sequence is 15 residues long. Germline assignment: CDR1 MDHEN and CDR2 SYDVKM. In DNA, the CDR3 is TGTGCCAGCAGTTCCCCCGGGACAGAGCAAGAGACCCAGTACTTC. Amino acids: CASSSPGTEQETQYF. Supplemented by reference TRBV28 and TRBJ2-5, the full variable domain reads DVKVTQSSRYLVKRTGEKVFLECVQDMDHENMFWYRQDPGLGLRLIYFSYDVKMKEKGDIPEGYSVSREKKERFSLILESASTNQTSMYLCASSSPGTEQETQYFGPGTRLLVL.

The rearrangement uses TRBV6-2 or TRBV6-3 and TRBJ2-7, with 8 nucleotides matching TRBD1. This CDR3 has 17 amino acids. The ends lost 2 bases at V and 7 bases at J; junction bases unmatched: 16. CDR1 is MNHEY and CDR2 is SVGEGT in the germline V gene. CDR3 nucleotides: TGTGCCAGCAGTTACCCCCTGTTGGCAGGGGGCTCTGAAGAGCAGTACTTC. Residues: CASSYPLLAGGSEEQYF.

A word on this clonotype: A much larger clone differs by one base, so this may be a read error. CDR3 residues: CATSRDMVPPGELFF. Here the CDR3 DNA reads TGTGCCACCAGCAGAGATATGGTCCCTCCGGGGGAGCTGTTTTTT. V usage is TRBV15 and J usage is TRBJ2-2; unclear D gene. The CDR3 loop spans 15 amino acids. The germline V gene encodes CDR1 LNHNV and CDR2 YYDKDF (reference sequence). V lost 0 bases and J lost 8, with 13 bases in between.

This clonotype was found many times. The chain employs TRBV20-1 and TRBJ2-2; no clear D gene. Germline V gene lookup returns CDR1 DFQATT and CDR2 SNEGSKA (reference sequence). The CDR3 loop spans 14 amino acids. Trimming stripped 1 base from V and 1 base from J, with 7 bases between. This CDR3 is CSARGKRNTGELFF. The DNA of the CDR3 is TGCAGTGCTAGAGGAAAGAGGAACACCGGGGAGCTGTTTTTT.

The gene calls are TRBV7-8 and TRBJ2-3; the D is unclear. With 3 bases removed from V and 5 bases from J, the gap between germline ends came to 12 bases. This CDR3 has 14 residues. CDR1 and CDR2 from the germline V gene are SGHVS and FQNEAQ. The CDR3: CASSFRQTRDTQYF. In DNA form, the CDR3 reads TGTGCCAGCAGCTTTCGGCAAACCAGAGATACGCAGTATTTT.

In this sample, this clonotype turned up a few times. The chain employs TRBV5-1 and TRBJ2-2; D possibly corresponds to TRBD2 (5 bases). The germline CDR1 and CDR2 sequences are SGHRS and YFSETQ. Trimming left V 2 bases short and J 2 bases short, with 10 bases between. The length of the CDR3 is 15 residues. CDR3 sequence (DNA): TGCGCCAGCAGCTTTCGGACTGACAACACCGGGGAGCTGTTTTTT. It is translated as CASSFRTDNTGELFF.

The chain recombines TRBV20-1 with TRBJ2-3, with TRBD2 identical over 15 bases. Germline V gene sequence: CDR1 DFQATT, CDR2 SNEGSKA (reference sequence). The CDR3 has 17 residues. J was trimmed by 3 bases and V by 3 bases; bases with no gene match: 7. For the CDR3, the DNA is TGCAGTGCTAGTGGACTAGCGGGGGGGGATGTTACAGATACGCAGTATTTT. Its translation is CSASGLAGGDVTDTQYF.

This clonotype turned up a few times. This sequence joins TRBV5-1 and TRBJ2-3; 8 bases are shared with TRBD2. V lost 4 bases to trimming and J lost 4 bases; unmatched junction nucleotides: 8. This CDR3 has 15 amino acids. CDR1 is SGHRS and CDR2 is YFSETQ in the germline V gene. The DNA for the CDR3 is TGCGCCAGCAGCATAAGCGGGAGAATCCCAGATACGCAGTATTTT. This encodes CASSISGRIPDTQYF.

The chain combines TRBV7-8 with TRBJ2-5; D is uncertain. V lost 5 bases, J lost 5 bases, and 9 bases lay in between. The CDR3 runs to 12 residues. Germline V gene data show CDR1 as SGHVS and CDR2 as FQNEAQ. The CDR3 loop reads CASSASLETQYF. The CDR3 DNA reads as TGTGCCAGCAGCGCTAGTCTCGAGACCCAGTACTTC.

The table lists this clonotype with a few counts. The gene calls are TRBV7-9 and TRBJ2-1, with D unresolved. This CDR3 spans 13 amino acids. Germline V gene sequence: CDR1 SEHNR, CDR2 FQNEAQ (reference sequence). V shed 5 bases and J shed 4 bases, with 9 bases lying between them. Here the CDR3 DNA reads TGTGCCAGCAGCAAAATGACGTACAATGAGCAGTTCTTC. It translates to CASSKMTYNEQFF.

This chain uses TRBV9 with TRBJ2-5; D call uncertain. Germline V gene data show CDR1 as SGDLS and CDR2 as YYNGEE. Trimming cost V 3 bases and J 1 base, with 7 bases left between them. CDR3 length: 13 amino acids. CDR3 bases: TGTGCCAGCAGCGAGGCCCCCCAAGAGACCCAGTACTTC. Protein: CASSEAPQETQYF.

The table lists this clonotype with many counts. This sequence joins TRBV7-2 and TRBJ2-1; D may be TRBD2 (6 bases). The length of the CDR3 is 14 residues. Germline V gene lookup returns CDR1 SGHTA and CDR2 FQGNSA. The V gene lost 2 bases and the J gene lost 8 bases, with 13 bases spanning the gap. The CDR3 reads CASSLLAPGDEQFF. The CDR3 DNA follows: TGTGCCAGCAGCTTATTGGCGCCGGGGGATGAGCAGTTCTTC.

This clonotype appeared a few times. This chain links TRBV5-1 with TRBJ2-7, with 9 bases that match TRBD1. Germline trimming cut 1 base from V and 4 bases from J; bases unmatched to any gene: 3. CDR1 and CDR2 from the germline V gene are SGHRS and YFSETQ. The CDR3 covers 14 residues. The CDR3 nucleotides are TGCGCCAGCAGCTTGAGGGGACAGGGTTACGAGCAGTACTTC. Protein: CASSLRGQGYEQYF.

This clonotype was counted at least ten times. V is TRBV12-3 or TRBV12-4 and J is TRBJ2-2; 7 nucleotides line up with TRBD2. The CDR3 length is 16 residues. Trimming at V came to 5 bases and at J to 1 base, leaving 7 bases not matched to a gene. CDR3 DNA: TGTGCCAGCAGTCCCCGCCGGGGGGAGAACACCGGGGAGCTGTTTTTT. It codes for CASSPRRGENTGELFF.

The chain couples TRBV29-1 to TRBJ2-1; 10 bases are a match to TRBD2. V lost 6 bases, J lost 3 bases, and 5 bases stayed unmatched. The CDR3 loop spans 14 amino acids. Germline values: CDR1 SQVTM, CDR2 ANQGSEA. The CDR3 DNA sequence: TGCAGCGTGGGAGCGGGGGGGGGCTACAATGAGCAGTTCTTC. Its translation is CSVGAGGGYNEQFF.

This clonotype was observed many times. The gene calls are TRBV6-5 and TRBJ1-1, with D maybe TRBD1 (6 bases). CDR1 MNHEY and CDR2 SVGAGI come from the germline V gene. Trimming took off 4 bases at V and 4 bases at J, with 13 bases between the two ends. CDR3 size: 14 residues. CDR3 sequence reads: CASSSQGKGTEAFF. In DNA form, the CDR3 reads TGTGCCAGCAGTTCACAGGGAAAGGGCACTGAAGCTTTCTTT.

This clonotype was found a few times. The genes are TRBV4-2 and TRBJ2-7; no clear D. The CDR3 has 16 amino acids. Trimming took 6 bases from V and 3 from J, leaving 21 bases between them. Germline assignment: CDR1 LGHNA and CDR2 YNFKEQ. DNA for the CDR3: TGTGCCAGCAGAAAAGAGGCCGGCGGCCTTTTCTACGAGCAGTACTTC. Translation: CASRKEAGGLFYEQYF.

At least ten counts were recorded for this clonotype. The genes are TRBV7-9 and TRBJ2-1; TRBD2 aligns across 7 bases. V was pared by 1 base and J by 2 bases, with 5 bases of the junction left unmatched. The CDR3 has 16 amino acids. Looked up from germline, CDR1 is SEHNR and CDR2 is FQNEAQ (reference sequence). CDR3 in amino acids: CASSLGPAGTYNEQFF. The CDR3 coding sequence is TGTGCCAGCAGCTTAGGTCCAGCGGGAACCTACAATGAGCAGTTCTTC. Variable domain in full (rest from reference TRBV7-9 and TRBJ2-1): DTGVSQNPRHKITKRGQNVTFRCDPISEHNRLYWYRQTLGQGPEFLTYFQNEAQLEKSRLLSDRFSAERPKGSFSTLEIQRTEQGDSAMYLCASSLGPAGTYNEQFFGPGTRLTVL.